What follows are 3 T cell receptor beta chains derived from one specimen sequenced in a study of blood T cell repertoires in COVID-19. Profiling relied on immunoSEQ multiplex PCR, and the TCRdb table lists in-frame clones only, not all of them. The table lists about 360,000 clones, approximately 86% of them singletons. The material sequenced was PBMCs or T cells enriched from blood (not recorded which). These TCRs come from a woman aged 35 to 49 with acute COVID-19.

This CDR3 reads CASSEARGGQPQHF. In DNA form, the CDR3 reads TGTGCCAGCAGTGAAGCGAGGGGAGGTCAGCCCCAGCATTTT. The rearrangement uses TRBV2 and TRBJ1-5, with D possibly being TRBD1 (5 bases). CDR1 SNHLY and CDR2 FYNNEI come from the germline V gene. CDR3 length: 14 amino acids. With 0 bases removed from V and 6 bases from J, the gap between germline ends came to 9 bases. Drawing the rest from reference TRBV2 and TRBJ1-5, the complete variable domain is EPEVTQTPSHQVTQMGQEVILRCVPISNHLYFYWYRQILGQKVEFLVSFYNNEISEKSEIFDDQFSVERPDGSNFTLKIRSTKLEDSAMYFCASSEARGGQPQHFGDGTRLSIL.

V gene TRBV19 combines with J gene TRBJ2-3; D is perhaps TRBD1 (5 bases). The CDR3 contains 15 residues. The V gene lost 5 bases and the J gene lost 4 bases, with 16 bases spanning the gap. Germline CDR1 and CDR2: LNHDA and SQIVND (reference sequence). CDR3 protein: CASSSRQSQADTQYF. DNA for the CDR3: TGTGCCAGTAGTTCCAGACAGTCCCAGGCAGATACGCAGTATTTT.

The chain is built from TRBV7-9 and TRBJ2-2; a weak D match, TRBD1 (6 bases). The CDR3 is 15 residues long. The V end was cut by 2 bases, the J end by 7 bases, with 14 bases between. Per the germline V gene, CDR1 is SEHNR and CDR2 is FQNEAQ (reference sequence). The CDR3 DNA is TGTGCCAGCAGCTTAATTCCAGGGGCGCTCGGGGAGCTGTTTTTT. The encoded protein is CASSLIPGALGELFF. Full variable domain (missing parts from reference TRBV7-9 and TRBJ2-2): DTGVSQNPRHKITKRGQNVTFRCDPISEHNRLYWYRQTLGQGPEFLTYFQNEAQLEKSRLLSDRFSAERPKGSFSTLEIQRTEQGDSAMYLCASSLIPGALGELFFGEGSRLTVL.